This T cell receptor beta chain was identified during a study of OX40 agonist ivuxolimab in advanced cancers. Study findings and constraints: Not determined was the antigen specificity of the expanded peripheral T cells.

Assay used: immunoSEQ multiplex PCR; TCRdb lists only in-frame clones, some missing. Among approximately 79,000 clones, roughly nine tenths were seen once, and the ten largest hold 0.99%. This CDR3 is built from 14 residues. Germline V gene data show CDR1 as MNHNS and CDR2 as SASEGT. V lost 5 bases and J lost 7; bases outside the gene matches: 8. With regard to this clone: Its antigen is not known.

Sequencing used CD4+ or CD8+ T cells sorted from blood, obtained in a trial of the OX40 agonist ivuxolimab. This sequence joins TRBV6-1 and TRBJ2-1, with TRBD1 matching over 7 bases. The source of this sequence is an adult with an advanced solid tumor such as melanoma, head and neck, liver or kidney cancer. The chain's CDR3 is CASSPSTGDNEQFF. The CDR3 DNA reads as TGTGCCAGCAGTCCCTCCACAGGGGATAATGAGCAGTTCTTC.